A single sample gave rise to the 30 T cell receptor beta chains below, sequenced in a study of CD8 T cells in ankylosing spondylitis. TCRdb re-called the 5' RACE reads with MiXCR, one entry per CDR3 protein. Counted here are 250,000 to 350,000 distinct CDR3 sequences, 20% occurring once; the ten biggest clones make up roughly 8%. The sample comprised blood, either unsorted or a sorted T cell fraction (not recorded which). These receptors originate from a male donor with ankylosing spondylitis or in good health (not recorded which).

This clonotype came up many times. The chain links TRBV5-1 to TRBJ2-1; D might be TRBD2 (5 bases). V was clipped by 4 bases and J by 7 bases, with 9 bases between them. Germline lookup yields CDR1 SGHRS and CDR2 YFSETQ. This CDR3 has 12 residues. The CDR3 DNA reads as TGCGCCAGCAGCCCAAGCGGAAATGAGCAGTTCTTC. Its protein product is CASSPSGNEQFF.

The chain links TRBV3-1 to TRBJ2-1; possibly TRBD1 for D (6 bases). Germline V gene data show CDR1 as LGHDT and CDR2 as YNNKEL (reference sequence). Trimming removed 4 bases from V and 2 bases from J, with 12 bases in between. This CDR3 is 15 amino acids long. The CDR3 DNA follows: TGTGCCAGCAGCCCCACAGGGAGTCCCTACAATGAGCAGTTCTTC. It codes for CASSPTGSPYNEQFF.

This chain joins TRBV20-1 and TRBJ2-5; D remains ambiguous. The length of the CDR3 is 12 residues. V was clipped by 5 bases and J by 3 bases, with 10 bases between them. Per germline, CDR1 DFQATT and CDR2 SNEGSKA (reference sequence). The CDR3 region has the DNA TGCAGTGCTCGATTTATCAAAGAGACCCAGTACTTC. The encoded protein is CSARFIKETQYF.

This clonotype has a handful of counts. The V gene is TRBV9, the J gene TRBJ2-2; D is unclear. Trimming shortened V by 0 bases and J by 3 bases, and 9 bases separated the two germline ends. CDR1 and CDR2 from the germline V gene are SGDLS and YYNGEE. The CDR3 totals 15 residues. The CDR3 sequence: CASSVGQADTGELFF. Written as DNA, the CDR3 is TGTGCCAGCAGCGTAGGGCAGGCAGACACCGGGGAGCTGTTTTTT. The full variable domain, completed using reference TRBV9 and TRBJ2-2, is DSGVTQTPKHLITATGQRVTLRCSPRSGDLSVYWYQQSLDQGLQFLIQYYNGEERAKGNILERFSAQQFPDLHSELNLSSLELGDSALYFCASSVGQADTGELFFGEGSRLTVL.

The V and J genes are TRBV29-1 and TRBJ2-5; 8 positions agree with TRBD1. The CDR3 consists of 12 residues. The V and J ends lost 7 bases and 1 base, in that order; junction bases with no gene match: 2. Germline values: CDR1 SQVTM, CDR2 ANQGSEA. The CDR3 nucleotides read TGCAGCGCAGACAGGGGCCAAGAGACCCAGTACTTC. Protein product: CSADRGQETQYF.

The chain couples TRBV5-1 to TRBJ2-5; D might be TRBD1 (5 bases). The CDR3 length is 13 residues. V was clipped by 4 bases and J by 5 bases, with 12 bases between them. Germline lookup yields CDR1 SGHRS and CDR2 YFSETQ. CDR3 sequence: CASSPQGWETQYF. In DNA, the CDR3 is TGCGCCAGCAGCCCGCAGGGATGGGAGACCCAGTACTTC.

The chain uses TRBV28 and TRBJ1-2, with D uncertain. The germline CDR1 and CDR2 sequences are MDHEN and SYDVKM. The CDR3 has 12 residues. V lost 10 bases and J 2 bases, leaving 11 bases between the germline ends. This chain's CDR3 is CAIPGPNYGYTF. DNA for the CDR3: TGTGCCATCCCGGGCCCAAACTATGGCTACACCTTC.

A remark on this clonotype: Relative to the germline gene, one junction end is altered; a read error may explain this. V is TRBV5-6 and J is TRBJ2-1, with D unresolved. Per the germline V gene, CDR1 is SGHDT and CDR2 is YYEEEE. CDR3 size: 13 residues. CDR3 bases: TGTGCCAGCACCTTGGGCGGATACAATGAGCAGTTCTTC. This encodes CASTLGGYNEQFF.

This clonotype occurred many times. The chain links TRBV2 to TRBJ1-5; D is ambiguous. V lost 7 bases and J 6 bases, leaving 13 bases between the germline ends. Per germline, CDR1 SNHLY and CDR2 FYNNEI. The CDR3 spans 13 residues. For the CDR3, the DNA is TGTGCCAGCACTGAGAGGGCGACTCAGCCCCAGCATTTT. Translation gives CASTERATQPQHF.

This clonotype was detected only a few times. The V call is TRBV5-1, the J call TRBJ2-1, with a weak D call TRBD2 (6 bases). This CDR3 region has 15 residues. Looked up from germline, CDR1 is SGHRS and CDR2 is YFSETQ. Trimming cost V 2 bases and J 3 bases, with 12 bases left between them. The CDR3 DNA reads TGCGCCAGCAGCTTTCGCTTAGCGGACTACAATGAGCAGTTCTTC. It codes for CASSFRLADYNEQFF.

The chain uses TRBV2 and TRBJ2-1, with D possibly TRBD2 on 6 matching bases. The CDR3 totals 14 residues. Germline V gives CDR1 SNHLY, CDR2 FYNNEI. Trimming removed 6 bases at V and 4 bases at J, with 13 bases between. The CDR3 nucleotides read TGTGCCAGCAGATCCTCTAGCGTATACAATGAGCAGTTCTTC. Protein sequence: CASRSSSVYNEQFF.

The chain employs TRBV9 and TRBJ2-2, with D perhaps being TRBD1 or TRBD2 (5 bases each). The germline gives CDR1 SGDLS, CDR2 YYNGEE. The CDR3 spans 16 residues. V dropped 3 bases and J dropped 5 bases, with 17 bases sitting between them. The CDR3 protein is CASSDPEGIGTGELFF. CDR3 bases: TGTGCCAGCAGCGACCCCGAGGGGATTGGAACCGGGGAGCTGTTTTTT.

The chain employs TRBV29-1 and TRBJ2-3; the D call may be TRBD1 or TRBD2 (6 bases each). This CDR3 is built from 20 residues. Germline CDR1 SQVTM, CDR2 ANQGSEA. V gave up 1 base and J gave up 1 base, with 27 bases separating them. The CDR3 reads CSVEGVKGGQPGPRTDTQYF. The CDR3 DNA reads TGCAGCGTTGAAGGAGTAAAGGGGGGACAACCGGGGCCCCGCACAGATACGCAGTATTTT.

The gene calls are TRBV20-1 and TRBJ1-5, with a possible D match to TRBD1 (6 bases). The V end lost 0 bases, the J end lost 0 bases, and 18 bases lay between the germline ends. The CDR3 extends over 18 amino acids. Germline V lookup: CDR1 DFQATT, CDR2 SNEGSKA (reference sequence). CDR3 bases: TGCAGTGCTAGAGATAACGACAGGAGGACATATAGCAATCAGCCCCAGCATTTT. Translation gives CSARDNDRRTYSNQPQHF.

This clonotype was detected many times. The genes are TRBV7-2 and TRBJ1-6; weak D call: TRBD1 (6 bases). Between the trimmed V and J ends, which lost 5 bases and 10 bases, there was a span of 18 bases. Germline V gene sequence: CDR1 SGHTA, CDR2 FQGNSA. This CDR3 is 15 amino acids long. Here the CDR3 reads CASSLNTGFGSPLHF. Written as DNA, the CDR3 is TGTGCCAGCAGCCTCAATACAGGGTTCGGCTCACCCCTCCACTTT.

The genes are TRBV24-1 and TRBJ2-1; 9 bases agree with TRBD1. Germline assignment: CDR1 KGHDR and CDR2 SFDVKD. V shed 6 bases, J shed 6 bases, and the junction held 2 bases outside the gene matches. The CDR3 totals 13 residues. The CDR3 reads CATSRDRVNEQFF. DNA for the CDR3: TGTGCCACCAGTCGGGACAGGGTCAATGAGCAGTTCTTC.

This clonotype was recorded a few times. The chain joins TRBV5-1 to TRBJ2-1; either TRBD1 or TRBD2 may supply D (5 bases each). The CDR3 has 19 amino acids. V lost 0 bases to trimming and J lost 7 bases, with 26 bases between them. Germline V CDR1 and CDR2: SGHRS, YFSETQ. The chain's CDR3 is CASSLAHPTGGRPANEQFF. In DNA, the CDR3 is TGCGCCAGCAGCTTGGCCCACCCAACAGGCGGGCGTCCCGCAAATGAGCAGTTCTTC.

The chain recombines TRBV5-6 with TRBJ2-1, with D possibly matching TRBD1 (6 bases). Per the germline V gene, CDR1 is SGHDT and CDR2 is YYEEEE. The CDR3 has 12 residues. V gave up 4 bases and J gave up 9 bases, with 11 bases separating them. The CDR3 DNA follows: TGTGCCAGCAGCAGACAGGTCCCTGAGCAGTTCTTC. This sequence encodes CASSRQVPEQFF.

J is TRBJ2-5 and V is TRBV6-1; D tentatively reads TRBD1 or TRBD2 (6 bases each). The CDR3 consists of 14 residues. Germline assignment: CDR1 MNHNS and CDR2 SASEGT. V lost 2 bases, J lost 7 bases, and 14 bases lay in between. CDR3 sequence reads: CASSETGADSTQYF. CDR3 nucleotides: TGTGCCAGCAGTGAAACGGGGGCGGATTCGACCCAGTACTTC.

This chain links TRBV20-1 with TRBJ2-4; possible D gene TRBD1, 6 bases. CDR3 length: 14 residues. V dropped 0 bases and J dropped 8 bases, with 14 bases sitting between them. Per germline, CDR1 DFQATT and CDR2 SNEGSKA (reference sequence). The CDR3 here is CSARDWQGIDIQYF. DNA for the CDR3: TGCAGTGCTAGAGATTGGCAGGGGATAGACATTCAGTACTTC.

The rearrangement links TRBV30 to TRBJ1-1, with D tentatively TRBD1 (6 bases). CDR1 GTSNPN and CDR2 SVGIG come from the germline V gene (reference sequence). Trimming left V 4 bases short and J 4 bases short, with 13 bases between. The CDR3 sequence is 13 residues long. The CDR3 here is CAWNKGGPTEAFF. The CDR3 nucleotides are TGTGCCTGGAATAAGGGGGGGCCCACTGAAGCTTTCTTT.

There are a few counts of this clonotype. This chain connects TRBV5-1 to TRBJ2-1; TRBD1 matches 10 bases. CDR3 length: 15 amino acids. With 4 bases clipped from V and 7 bases from J, the junction kept 8 bases outside the gene matches. The germline CDR1 and CDR2 sequences are SGHRS and YFSETQ. The CDR3 here is CASSKTGQGMNEQFF. CDR3 sequence (DNA): TGCGCCAGCAGCAAAACGGGACAGGGGATGAATGAGCAGTTCTTC.

This clonotype was found a few times. The chain links TRBV29-1 to TRBJ1-5, with D maybe TRBD1 (5 bases). The CDR3 spans 12 residues. Trimming removed 6 bases from V and 1 base from J, with 7 bases in between. Germline CDR1 is SQVTM and CDR2 is ANQGSEA. The CDR3, as DNA: TGCAGCGTCAGGGACAGCAATCAGCCCCAGCATTTT. Its protein is CSVRDSNQPQHF.

This clonotype was picked up a small number of times. CDR3 region: CASSRGTGGTDTQYF. Here the CDR3 DNA reads TGTGCCAGCAGTCGCGGGACAGGGGGCACAGATACGCAGTATTTT. The rearrangement links TRBV27 to TRBJ2-3, with 10 bases aligning to TRBD1. After removal of 5 bases from V and 1 base from J, the junction contained 3 bases not matched to a gene. The CDR3 has 15 residues. Germline V gene lookup returns CDR1 MNHEY and CDR2 SMNVEV (reference sequence).

The rearrangement joins TRBV7-9 to TRBJ2-3; unclear D gene. The CDR3 loop spans 14 amino acids. CDR1 is SEHNR and CDR2 is FQNEAQ in the germline V gene (reference sequence). Between the trimmed V and J ends, which lost 1 base and 2 bases, there was a span of 7 bases. The CDR3 DNA is TGTGCCAGCAGCTTAGGGGCCTACACAGATACGCAGTATTTT. Residues: CASSLGAYTDTQYF.

V usage is TRBV11-2 and J usage is TRBJ1-4, with a possible D match to TRBD1 (5 bases). V gave up 1 base and J gave up 3 bases, with 9 bases separating them. The CDR3 is 15 amino acids. CDR1 is SGHAT and CDR2 is FQNNGV in the germline V gene. CDR3 residues: CASSLAMGPNEKLFF. CDR3 sequence (DNA): TGTGCCAGCAGCTTAGCTATGGGACCTAATGAAAAACTGTTTTTT.

The sample holds many counts of this clonotype. This CDR3 reads CSARDRGSNQPQHF. CDR3 in DNA: TGCAGTGCTAGAGATAGAGGAAGCAATCAGCCCCAGCATTTT. The chain couples TRBV20-1 to TRBJ1-5; D ambiguous. The CDR3 totals 14 residues. CDR1 and CDR2 from the germline V gene are DFQATT and SNEGSKA (reference sequence). V was trimmed by 0 bases and J by 1 base, leaving 7 bases between them.

A word on this clonotype: This may come from a read error, since a much larger clone is one base off. The V call is TRBV5-1, the J call TRBJ2-3; 7 bases align to TRBD1. The trim removed 6 bases at V and 0 bases at J, leaving 4 bases unmatched. Germline assignment: CDR1 SGHRS and CDR2 YFSETQ. The CDR3 consists of 14 residues. This CDR3 is CASTPGQSTDTQYF. CDR3 bases: TGCGCCAGCACCCCGGGACAGAGCACAGATACGCAGTATTTT.

This clonotype appeared a few times. V gene TRBV7-9 combines with J gene TRBJ2-5, with D unresolved. Per the germline V gene, CDR1 is SEHNR and CDR2 is FQNEAQ (reference sequence). Between the trimmed V and J ends, which lost 1 base and 5 bases, there was a span of 8 bases. This CDR3 is built from 13 residues. The CDR3 sequence is CASSLDPGETQYF. CDR3 DNA sequence: TGTGCCAGCAGCTTAGACCCAGGCGAGACCCAGTACTTC.

V and J are TRBV11-2 and TRBJ2-5; 12 bases agree with TRBD2. The CDR3 spans 16 residues. Germline V CDR1 and CDR2: SGHAT, FQNNGV. Unmatched junction bases numbered 4, after V lost 4 bases and J lost 1 base. CDR3 in DNA: TGTGCCAGCAGCTCCGGGACTAGCGGGTCCCAAGAGACCCAGTACTTC. Protein product: CASSSGTSGSQETQYF.